The T cell receptor (beta chain) described here comes from a study of cytomegalovirus exposure and HLA in healthy donors. The PCR employed 60 Vbeta primers together with 13 Jbeta primers. The repertoire was sequenced with immunoSEQ multiplex PCR; TCRdb's copy has only in-frame clones and lacks some. The data show about 220,000 clones, around 76% seen once. Per the germline V gene, CDR1 is SGHKS and CDR2 is YYEKEE (reference sequence). CDR3 length: 16 amino acids. Trimming took 5 bases from V and 0 from J, leaving 14 bases between them. The sample holds one count of this clone. The antigen is not known. The study, taken as a whole, reports: In a later analysis, several top co-occurrence clusters appeared linked to parvovirus B19, influenza, CMV and Epstein-Barr virus. A later analysis reportedly found that, within productive TCRs, an Asian-associated ancestry cluster had fewer N-insertions than the mean observed across the roughly 700 donors.

The material sequenced was PBMCs. This chain connects TRBV5-5 to TRBJ2-2; TRBD2 is a possible D gene (6 bases). This sequence was found in a man between 18 and 29 years old in good health and CMV-seronegative. The CDR3 region has the DNA TGTGCCAGCAGGCCAACCGGGACTCCGAACACCGGGGAGCTGTTTTTT. It translates to CASRPTGTPNTGELFF.